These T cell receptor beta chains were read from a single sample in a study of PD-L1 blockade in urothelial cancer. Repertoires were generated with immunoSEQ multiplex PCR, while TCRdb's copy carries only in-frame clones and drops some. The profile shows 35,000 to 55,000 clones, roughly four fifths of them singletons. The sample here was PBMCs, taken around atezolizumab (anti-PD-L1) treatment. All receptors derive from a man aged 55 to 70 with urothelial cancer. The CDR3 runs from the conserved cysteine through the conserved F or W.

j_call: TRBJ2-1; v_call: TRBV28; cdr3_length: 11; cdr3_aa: CASKGDNEQFF
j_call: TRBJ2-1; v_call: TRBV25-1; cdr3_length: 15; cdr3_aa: CASRPTSGPYNEQFF
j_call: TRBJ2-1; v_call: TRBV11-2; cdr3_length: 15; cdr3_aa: CASSLRLGRENEQFF
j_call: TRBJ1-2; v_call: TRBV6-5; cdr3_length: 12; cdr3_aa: CASSGDRDGYTF
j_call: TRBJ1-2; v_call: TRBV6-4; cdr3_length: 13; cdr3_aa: CASSGGQGYGYTF
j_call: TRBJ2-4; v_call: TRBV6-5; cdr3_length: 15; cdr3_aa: CASSHTSGSGNIQYF
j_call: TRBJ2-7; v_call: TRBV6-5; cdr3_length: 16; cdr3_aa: CASSSSSGTGTLEQYF
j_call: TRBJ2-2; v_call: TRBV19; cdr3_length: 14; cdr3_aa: CASSLVSDTGELFF
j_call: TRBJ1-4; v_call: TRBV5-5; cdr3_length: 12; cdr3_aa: CASSLSLEKLFF
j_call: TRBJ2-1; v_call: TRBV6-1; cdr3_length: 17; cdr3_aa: CASSEGLASRLYNEQFF
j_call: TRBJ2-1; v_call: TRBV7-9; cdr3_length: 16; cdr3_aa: CASSLRSGGVYNEQFF
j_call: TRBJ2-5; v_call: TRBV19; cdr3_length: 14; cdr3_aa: CASSITLRGETQYF
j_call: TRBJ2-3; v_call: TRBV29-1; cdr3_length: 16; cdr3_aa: CSVDGLSDSNTDTQYF
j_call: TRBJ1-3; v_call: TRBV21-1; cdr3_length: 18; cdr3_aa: CASSKGRDRNRSGNTIYF
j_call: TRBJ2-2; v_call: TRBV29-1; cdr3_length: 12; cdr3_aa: CSVGQYTGELFF
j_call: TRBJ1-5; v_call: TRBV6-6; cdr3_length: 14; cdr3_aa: CASRLLTGGQPQHF
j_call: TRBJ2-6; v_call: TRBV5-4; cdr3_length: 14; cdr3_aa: CASSFLQGANVLTF
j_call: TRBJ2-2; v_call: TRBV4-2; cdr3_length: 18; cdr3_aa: CASSQGSLAGGYTGELFF
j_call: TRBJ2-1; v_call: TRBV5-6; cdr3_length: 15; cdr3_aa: CASSLRTSGREGRFF
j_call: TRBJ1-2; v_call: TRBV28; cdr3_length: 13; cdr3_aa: CASTLLGGDGYTF
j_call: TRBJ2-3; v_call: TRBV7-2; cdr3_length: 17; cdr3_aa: CASSLDKSQTALDTQYF
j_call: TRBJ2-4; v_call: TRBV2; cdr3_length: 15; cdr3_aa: CASSEELLAGKSQYF
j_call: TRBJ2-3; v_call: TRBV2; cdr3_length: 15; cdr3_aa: CASSPLAGPTDTQYF
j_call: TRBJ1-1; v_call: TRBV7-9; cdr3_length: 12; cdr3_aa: CASSSEQTEAFF
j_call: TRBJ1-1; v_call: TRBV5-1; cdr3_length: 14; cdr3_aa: CASSWGGGGTEAFF
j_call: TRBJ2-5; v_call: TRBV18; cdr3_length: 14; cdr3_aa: CASSPTSDQETQYF
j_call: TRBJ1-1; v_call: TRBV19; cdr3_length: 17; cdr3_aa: CASSKGQGAIMNTEAFF
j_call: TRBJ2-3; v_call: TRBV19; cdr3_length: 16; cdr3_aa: CASSPRDRGPTDTQYF
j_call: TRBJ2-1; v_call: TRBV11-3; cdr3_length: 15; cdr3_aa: CASSTRTSPPNEQFF
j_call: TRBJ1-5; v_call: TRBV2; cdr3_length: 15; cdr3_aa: CASSGNPGFNQPQHF
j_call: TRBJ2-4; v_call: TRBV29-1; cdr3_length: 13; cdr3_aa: CSVDGAGKNIQYF
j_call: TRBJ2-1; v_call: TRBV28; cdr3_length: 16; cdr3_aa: CASSFPLAGGPSEQFF
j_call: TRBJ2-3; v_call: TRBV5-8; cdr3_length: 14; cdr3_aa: CASSWGGQIDTQYF
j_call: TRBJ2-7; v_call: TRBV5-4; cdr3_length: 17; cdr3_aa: CASSYGGPDRGAYEQYF
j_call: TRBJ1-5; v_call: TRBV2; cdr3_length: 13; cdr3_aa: CASSSDRDQPQHF
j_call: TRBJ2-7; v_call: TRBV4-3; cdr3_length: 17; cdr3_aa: CASSQHHRGQGAYEQYF
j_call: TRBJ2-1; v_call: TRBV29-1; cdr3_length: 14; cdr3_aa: CSAAPGLGLDEQFF